The next 30 T cell receptor beta chains were all read from a single sample in a study of blood T cell repertoires in COVID-19. Produced via immunoSEQ multiplex PCR; TCRdb's table is partial and in-frame only. The sample records around 400,000 clones, 80% to 90% being singletons. The sequencing sample was made of peripheral blood. The receptors derive from a man aged 35 to 55 with acute or convalescent COVID-19.

J is TRBJ2-3 and V is TRBV5-3; 12 bases line up with TRBD2. TRBV5-3 belongs to the ORF category, with a function that is uncertain. The trim removed 1 base at V and 2 bases at J, leaving 14 bases unmatched. The CDR3 has 20 residues. DNA of the CDR3: TGTGCCAGAAGCTTGTCGGCTAGCGGGAGGGCCATGGTCGCCACAGATACGCAGTATTTT. Translation gives CARSLSASGRAMVATDTQYF.

The V gene is TRBV10-3, the J gene TRBJ2-2, with D unresolved. Between the trimmed V and J ends, which lost 0 bases and 6 bases, there was a span of 11 bases. Germline V gene sequence: CDR1 ENHRY, CDR2 SYGVKD. The CDR3 extends over 15 amino acids. The CDR3 region has the DNA TGTGCCATCAGTGAGTCGATAGCCTCTCCCGGGGAGCTGTTTTTT. Translating gives CAISESIASPGELFF.

The chain is built from TRBV5-1 and TRBJ1-1; D is uncertain. From germline, CDR1 is SGHRS and CDR2 YFSETQ. Trimming stripped 4 bases from V and 0 bases from J, with 13 bases between. There are 15 residues in the CDR3. CDR3 nucleotides: TGCGCCAGCAGCCTCGGGAACGGAGTGAACACTGAAGCTTTCTTT. It is translated as CASSLGNGVNTEAFF.

This sequence joins TRBV18 and TRBJ1-4, with a weak D call TRBD1 (6 bases). V shed 6 bases and J shed 5 bases, with 16 bases lying between them. The germline gives CDR1 KGHSH, CDR2 LQKENI. The CDR3 is 15 residues long. CDR3 in DNA: TGTGCCAGCTCCTCGGGGGGACAACCCAATGAAAAACTGTTTTTT. Protein sequence: CASSSGGQPNEKLFF.

This rearrangement joins TRBV15 to TRBJ1-1, with D maybe TRBD1 (5 bases). Between the trimmed V and J ends, which lost 3 bases and 6 bases, there was a span of 14 bases. Germline-derived CDR1 and CDR2 are LNHNV and YYDKDF (reference sequence). CDR3 length: 14 residues. Here the CDR3 reads CATSRSQGAAEAFF. CDR3 bases: TGTGCCACCAGCAGGAGCCAGGGTGCCGCTGAAGCTTTCTTT.

The genes are TRBV12-5 and TRBJ1-1; perhaps TRBD1 as D (6 bases). CDR3 size: 15 residues. The V gene lost 5 bases and the J gene lost 7 bases, with 20 bases spanning the gap. Germline CDR1 and CDR2: LGHNT and FRNRAP. CDR3 protein: CASGLLGGALDEAFF. In DNA, the CDR3 is TGTGCTAGTGGTCTCCTTGGGGGGGCGTTGGATGAAGCTTTCTTT.

CDR3 bases: TGTGCCTGGAGTGTACGCGGGGGGTATAGCAATCAGCCCCAGCATTTT. Its protein product is CAWSVRGGYSNQPQHF. The genes are TRBV30 and TRBJ1-5; TRBD1 is a possible D gene (5 bases). V dropped 0 bases and J dropped 0 bases, with 12 bases sitting between them. Germline CDR1 GTSNPN, CDR2 SVGIG (reference sequence). This CDR3 is 16 amino acids long.

The chain has TRBV11-3 and TRBJ2-4; D not certain. Germline V gives CDR1 SGHNT, CDR2 YENEEA. Trimming removed 3 bases from V and 0 bases from J, with 12 bases in between. The CDR3 consists of 16 residues. The CDR3 is CASSFGLLLAKNIQYF. The CDR3 DNA reads as TGTGCCAGCAGCTTTGGGCTCCTTCTAGCCAAAAACATTCAGTACTTC. The entire variable domain, with the rest obtained from reference TRBV11-3 and TRBJ2-4, is as follows: EAGVVQSPRYKIIEKKQPVAFWCNPISGHNTLYWYLQNLGQGPELLIRYENEEAVDDSQLPKDRFSAERLKGVDSTLKIQPAELGDSAVYLCASSFGLLLAKNIQYFGAGTRLSVL.

This clone was seen only a few times. In the same sample, other DNA sequences code for this CDR3. J is TRBJ1-3 and V is TRBV9, with 8 bases lining up with TRBD1. Germline loops: CDR1 SGDLS, CDR2 YYNGEE. V shed 6 bases, J shed 0 bases, and the junction held 2 bases outside the gene matches. This CDR3 is built from 14 residues. The CDR3 protein is CASTGTGSGNTIYF. The CDR3 DNA reads TGTGCCAGCACTGGGACAGGCTCTGGAAACACCATATATTTT.

This chain connects TRBV6-5 to TRBJ1-2, with 7 bases matching TRBD1. Germline loops: CDR1 MNHEY, CDR2 SVGAGI. The CDR3 loop spans 14 amino acids. V was pared by 2 bases and J by 6 bases, with 6 bases of the junction left unmatched. CDR3 amino acids: CASSYAGGSDGYTF. Written as DNA, the CDR3 is TGTGCCAGCAGTTACGCAGGGGGATCGGATGGCTACACCTTC.

This clone appeared once. V and J are TRBV9 and TRBJ1-2, with 10 bases lining up with TRBD1. Trimming cost V 4 bases and J 5 bases; bases outside gene matches: 8. Germline CDR1 reads SGDLS; CDR2 reads YYNGEE. The CDR3 extends over 15 amino acids. The CDR3 loop is CASSTGTGVGYGYTF. The CDR3 region has the DNA TGTGCCAGCAGCACGGGGACAGGGGTAGGGTATGGCTACACCTTC.

This clone was counted once. CDR3: CASSPLEVHEQYF. The CDR3 region has the DNA TGCGCCAGCAGCCCCCTAGAGGTCCACGAGCAGTACTTC. The chain carries TRBV4-3 and TRBJ2-7; no reliable D call. The V end lost 4 bases, the J end lost 5 bases, and 12 bases lay between the germline ends. The CDR3 totals 13 residues. From germline, CDR1 is LGHNA and CDR2 YSLEER.

The rearrangement links TRBV19 to TRBJ1-5; D may be TRBD1 (6 bases). The CDR3 covers 14 residues. V lost 6 bases to trimming and J lost 6 bases, with 15 bases between them. Germline V gene lookup returns CDR1 LNHDA and CDR2 SQIVND (reference sequence). This CDR3 reads CASSGEGVGQPQHF. The DNA of the CDR3 is TGTGCCAGTAGCGGTGAGGGGGTTGGTCAGCCCCAGCATTTT.

The CDR3 DNA reads as TGTGCCAGCTCGCAGGCGGACAGGGCGAATTCACCCCTCCACTTT. It specifies CASSQADRANSPLHF. The V and J genes are TRBV18 and TRBJ1-6, with TRBD1 identical over 8 bases. The CDR3 runs 15 residues. Losses at the gene ends were 6 bases for V and 7 bases for J; bases not matched to a gene: 8. Germline CDR1 reads KGHSH; CDR2 reads LQKENI.

The rearrangement uses TRBV10-2 and TRBJ1-4; TRBD1 matches at 7 bases. In germline, CDR1 is WSHSY, CDR2 SAAADI. The CDR3 length is 13 residues. The V gene end was trimmed by 10 bases and the J gene end by 4 bases; junction bases not matched to a gene: 6. CDR3 amino acids: CATRQGFNEKLFF. The CDR3 nucleotides read TGCGCCACCCGACAGGGCTTTAATGAAAAACTGTTTTTT.

This chain connects TRBV5-1 to TRBJ1-5; tentatively, D is TRBD1 (6 bases). V was cut by 4 bases and J by 5 bases, with 16 bases left in between. The CDR3 sequence is 15 residues long. CDR1 SGHRS and CDR2 YFSETQ come from the germline V gene. CDR3 coding DNA: TGCGCCAGCAGCGACGGGACAAGTCTTGATCAGCCCCAGCATTTT. Protein product: CASSDGTSLDQPQHF.

J is TRBJ2-3 and V is TRBV9; TRBD2 aligns across 10 bases. Trimming at V came to 5 bases and at J to 4 bases, leaving 16 bases not matched to a gene. The length of the CDR3 is 18 residues. Germline V gene data show CDR1 as SGDLS and CDR2 as YYNGEE. As DNA, the CDR3 is TGTGCCAGCAGTCGGACTAGCGGCCCTATTAGGGGGCCAGATACGCAGTATTTT. Residues: CASSRTSGPIRGPDTQYF.

DNA of the CDR3: TGTGCCATCAGTGTGGAACAGGGGGCGAAATCGGTCTATGGCTACACCTTC. Residues: CAISVEQGAKSVYGYTF. This chain links TRBV10-3 with TRBJ1-2; 9 bases are a match to TRBD1. Germline loops: CDR1 ENHRY, CDR2 SYGVKD. The CDR3 runs 17 residues. The V and J ends lost 4 bases and 4 bases, in that order; junction bases with no gene match: 13.

This clone has just a few counts. The gene calls are TRBV19 and TRBJ1-4; 8 positions match TRBD1. Germline assignment: CDR1 LNHDA and CDR2 SQIVND (reference sequence). The CDR3 has 15 residues. The junction had 8 bases not matched to a gene; V was cut back by 8 bases and J by 3 bases. CDR3 sequence (DNA): TGTGCCAGTTTCGATCAGGGGGCGGCTAATGAAAAACTGTTTTTT. This codes for CASFDQGAANEKLFF.

The chain uses TRBV15 and TRBJ1-5, with TRBD1 matching over 7 bases. Germline lookup yields CDR1 LNHNV and CDR2 YYDKDF (reference sequence). V shed 7 bases, J shed 7 bases, and the junction held 10 bases outside the gene matches. The CDR3 is made up of 14 amino acids. The CDR3 region is CATKSRGSGQPQHF. In DNA, the CDR3 is TGTGCCACCAAATCCAGGGGGTCCGGACAGCCCCAGCATTTT.

This chain joins TRBV11-2 and TRBJ2-7; TRBD2 agrees at 9 bases. There are 15 residues in the CDR3. CDR1 is SGHAT and CDR2 is FQNNGV in the germline V gene. V shed 1 base, J shed 9 bases, and the junction held 10 bases outside the gene matches. In DNA form, the CDR3 reads TGTGCCAGCAGCTTAGGAGAGCGGGGGGCTCGATGGCAGTACTTC. Its protein is CASSLGERGARWQYF.

This chain connects TRBV7-2 to TRBJ1-5; no clear D. V was clipped by 3 bases and J by 7 bases, with 10 bases between them. The germline V gene has CDR1 SGHTA and CDR2 FQGNSA. The CDR3 covers 13 residues. CDR3 nucleotides: TGTGCCAGCAGCTTCATGGGAGTGCAGCCCCAGCATTTT. Its protein product is CASSFMGVQPQHF.

V and J are TRBV2 and TRBJ2-1; the match to TRBD2 covers 11 bases. The CDR3 is made up of 16 amino acids. Germline trimming cut 2 bases from V and 9 bases from J; bases unmatched to any gene: 9. Germline loops: CDR1 SNHLY, CDR2 FYNNEI. The CDR3 DNA sequence: TGTGCCAGCAGTGAAACCTCTAGCGGGAGGTTAAGTGAGCAGTTCTTC. It is translated as CASSETSSGRLSEQFF.

The J gene is TRBJ1-1, the V gene TRBV11-2; D might be TRBD1 (6 bases). The germline V gene encodes CDR1 SGHAT and CDR2 FQNNGV. The V and J ends lost 2 bases and 4 bases respectively, with 14 bases between them. The CDR3 contains 15 residues. The CDR3 loop reads CASSLRGGGGTEAFF. In DNA, the CDR3 is TGTGCCAGCAGCTTACGTGGGGGCGGGGGCACTGAAGCTTTCTTT. Using reference TRBV11-2 and TRBJ1-1 for the parts outside the CDR3, the full variable domain is EAGVAQSPRYKIIEKRQSVAFWCNPISGHATLYWYQQILGQGPKLLIQFQNNGVVDDSQLPKDRFSAERLKGVDSTLKIQPAKLEDSAVYLCASSLRGGGGTEAFFGQGTRLTVV.

The rearrangement links TRBV6-2 or TRBV6-3 to TRBJ1-2; weak D call: TRBD1 (6 bases). Trimming left V 3 bases short and J 1 base short, with 27 bases between. The V gene's germline CDR1 is MNHEY and CDR2 SVGEGT. This CDR3 spans 20 amino acids. The CDR3 loop reads CASSYWAGAGEEKNNYGYTF. The CDR3 DNA reads as TGTGCCAGCAGTTATTGGGCCGGGGCAGGGGAAGAAAAAAATAACTATGGCTACACCTTC.

This chain links TRBV6-5 with TRBJ1-3; 7 bases match TRBD1. The CDR3 totals 14 residues. The germline gives CDR1 MNHEY, CDR2 SVGAGI. Unmatched junction bases numbered 7, after V lost 6 bases and J lost 5 bases. The CDR3 nucleotides read TGTGCCAGCAGCACTGGGACAGCCCGAAACACCATATATTTT. Translating gives CASSTGTARNTIYF.

This chain uses TRBV19 with TRBJ2-3; TRBD2 matches at 7 bases. CDR1 is LNHDA and CDR2 is SQIVND in the germline V gene (reference sequence). With 3 bases clipped from V and 6 bases from J, the junction kept 6 bases outside the gene matches. This CDR3 is built from 14 residues. CDR3 in DNA: TGTGCCAGTAGTATGGGGAGGGCCGGGGATACGCAGTATTTT. Encoded protein: CASSMGRAGDTQYF. Full variable domain (outside the CDR3, taken from reference TRBV19 and TRBJ2-3): DGGITQSPKYLFRKEGQNVTLSCEQNLNHDAMYWYRQDPGQGLRLIYYSQIVNDFQKGDIAEGYSVSREKKESFPLTVTSAQKNPTAFYLCASSMGRAGDTQYFGPGTRLTVL.

This chain uses TRBV28 with TRBJ1-2; D might be TRBD1 (5 bases). Germline values: CDR1 MDHEN, CDR2 SYDVKM. The V gene lost 5 bases and the J gene lost 8 bases, with 15 bases spanning the gap. This CDR3 is built from 13 residues. This CDR3 is CASSPPPGIGYTF. CDR3 bases: TGTGCCAGCAGTCCCCCCCCAGGGATCGGCTACACCTTC.

On this clone itself: This CDR3 is also generated by other DNA sequences in the sample. The V gene is TRBV18, the J gene TRBJ2-5; D is possibly TRBD2 (6 bases). The V and J ends lost 2 bases and 2 bases respectively, with 6 bases between them. The CDR3 totals 13 residues. The germline gives CDR1 KGHSH, CDR2 LQKENI. For the CDR3, the DNA is TGTGCCAGCTCACCAGGGACTCAAGAGACCCAGTACTTC. Translating it yields CASSPGTQETQYF.

This clone came up once. The rearrangement uses TRBV19 and TRBJ1-5; 8 bases fit TRBD1. CDR3 length: 16 amino acids. In germline, CDR1 is LNHDA, CDR2 SQIVND (reference sequence). J gave up 1 base and V 7 bases, and 9 bases lay outside the gene matches. The CDR3 spells CASTPDRGRSNQPQHF. CDR3 in DNA: TGTGCCAGTACCCCCGACAGGGGTCGAAGCAATCAGCCCCAGCATTTT.